Reported below is one T cell receptor beta chain. The sample holds a few counts of this clone. It has no known antigen specificity. Base qualities are not provided; no much larger clone lies one nucleotide away. The immunoSEQ Assay, which relies on bias-controlled multiplex PCR amplification of genomic DNA, was used to profile TCRbeta CDR3 regions. Under the source paper's analysis protocol: The absolute abundance of each unique TCRbeta CDR3 region was quantified after sequences were collapsed and filtered. Differential abundance was tested with a binomial (Fisher-equivalent) model and with a beta-binomial model adding time-dependent variance fitted from healthy donors. Clones with fewer than 5 combined templates were removed, and differential abundance was called for clones with a Benjamini-Hochberg FDR below 0.01. The form v = (b*log(k)+a)^2 was used to model beta-binomial variance as a function of total template count across the two samples. The table was pulled from immuneACCESS by TCRdb, which kept in-frame rearrangements only. Such tables lose some clones; where checked, under half of the loss comes from unresolved V genes, and the rest has no known cause. V, J and clone size are taken as reported in that table, and D and trimming were inferred from the DNA itself. The sample profile shows 100,000 or so clones; around 89% of them were found once. Jointly, the top ten make up about 16% of the sample.

This entry comes from a study of identifying expanded T cells in peripheral blood (dated by TCRdb to about 2019). About the investigation overall: Technical replicates were generated by sequencing separate aliquots of the same genomic DNA pool, and four replicates were compared pairwise.

The investigation overall reported the following: Variance in clone template counts between roughly two-week samples significantly increased with total template count across all healthy donors. The beta-binomial model significantly reduced the number of clones called differentially abundant and the false-positive rate across all healthy-donor time intervals. The authors expected that biological variance in healthy repertoires might rise further over much longer intervals, such as months to years. The binomial model flagged about 1.3 differentially abundant clones between technical replicates but around 16 over around 2 weeks and 19 to 20 over around four weeks.

At the junction V is shortened by 2 bases and J by 3 bases, with 12 bases in between. From cysteine to phenylalanine, the CDR3 is 16 amino acids long. The read is trimmed to its CDR3 DNA, 48 bases read in frame from base 1. In the germline V gene (reference sequence), CDR1 corresponds to SGHNT and CDR2 to YYREEE. During the collection period, no immune events, such as infections, were documented for the healthy donors. Healthy-donor blood repertoires served as a training cohort to calibrate time-dependent variance in a beta-binomial model of T-cell clone differential abundance. The training cohort comprised some 10 healthy donors, 3 female and 7 male. Donor ages ranged from about 25 to 70 years, with an average of around 43 years. Obtained from a commercial supplier, whole blood was collected from each healthy donor at three time points set around 13 days apart. For immunosequencing, genomic DNA was extracted from unsorted whole blood.

The clonotype originates from a person aged 18 to 70 in good health. Rearrangement joined TRBV5-4 to TRBJ1-6; the D segment cannot be called with confidence. Sequenced: blood. This receptor has the CDR3 CASSLVGNVYNSPLHF. The DNA is TGTGCCAGCAGCTTAGTTGGAAACGTCTATAATTCACCCCTCCACTTT.